One sample yielded the 22 T cell receptor beta chains listed below, sequenced in a study of control samples from healthy donors and cancer patients. Clones were read by immunoSEQ multiplex PCR, and TCRdb kept only the in-frame ones, dropping some. The sample records under 100,000 clones, more than 85% being singletons. The source material was blood. These receptors originate from a woman younger than 45 in good health.

The gene calls are TRBV2 and TRBJ2-7; 10 nucleotides align to TRBD1. Per germline, CDR1 SNHLY and CDR2 FYNNEI. There are 16 residues in the CDR3. V lost 6 bases, J lost 4 bases, and 12 bases stayed unmatched. This CDR3 reads CASRRPGQGNQYEQYF. In DNA, the CDR3 is TGTGCCAGCAGGCGTCCGGGACAGGGGAATCAATACGAGCAGTACTTC.

The chain links TRBV15 to TRBJ1-3; perhaps TRBD1 as D (5 bases). Germline CDR1 LNHNV, CDR2 YYDKDF (reference sequence). Trimming cost V 4 bases and J 7 bases, with 8 bases left between them. This CDR3 contains 12 residues. In nucleotides, the CDR3 is TGTGCCACCAGCAAGGCAGGGAACACCATATATTTT. Protein: CATSKAGNTIYF.

The chain combines TRBV14 with TRBJ1-4; 8 nucleotides agree with TRBD1. CDR1 and CDR2 (germline): SGHDN, FVKESK. After removal of 5 bases from V and 10 bases from J, the junction contained 6 bases not matched to a gene. This CDR3 region has 13 residues. Here the CDR3 DNA reads TGTGCCAGCAGCGACGGACAGGGTCGAAAACTGTTTTTT. Protein product: CASSDGQGRKLFF.

The gene calls are TRBV2 and TRBJ2-1; 14 nucleotides match TRBD2. Germline-derived CDR1 and CDR2 are SNHLY and FYNNEI. With 6 bases clipped from V and 8 bases from J, the junction kept 6 bases outside the gene matches. The CDR3 sequence is 15 residues long. The CDR3 loop is CASRGTSGGQDEQFF. The CDR3 DNA reads TGTGCCAGCAGAGGGACTAGCGGGGGACAGGATGAGCAGTTCTTC.

The V and J genes are TRBV4-1 and TRBJ1-6, with no clear D. The CDR3 runs to 19 residues. Trimming left V 4 bases short and J 0 bases short, with 19 bases between. CDR1 is MGHRA and CDR2 is YSYEKL in the germline V gene. The CDR3 loop reads CASSRPQDGGSSYNSPLHF. The DNA for the CDR3 is TGCGCCAGCAGCCGACCCCAGGACGGTGGGAGCTCCTATAATTCACCCCTCCACTTT.

This chain joins TRBV11-2 and TRBJ2-1, with 16 bases that match TRBD2. Germline V gene sequence: CDR1 SGHAT, CDR2 FQNNGV. V dropped 6 bases and J dropped 1; count of bases not matched to a gene: 3. CDR3 length: 17 residues. The CDR3 is CASRGLAGGRSYNEQFF. The DNA of the CDR3 is TGTGCCAGCAGGGGACTAGCGGGGGGGCGGTCCTACAATGAGCAGTTCTTC.

The CDR3 coding sequence is TGCGCCAGCAGCCAAAGGGACAGGGGGCCCGGAGATACGCAGTATTTT. It is translated as CASSQRDRGPGDTQYF. This rearrangement joins TRBV4-1 to TRBJ2-3; 12 bases are shared with TRBD1. The CDR3 spans 16 residues. V dropped 2 bases and J dropped 5; count of bases not matched to a gene: 5. Germline V gene data show CDR1 as MGHRA and CDR2 as YSYEKL.

This sequence joins TRBV5-6 and TRBJ2-3; D may be TRBD1 (5 bases). CDR1 is SGHDT, CDR2 YYEEEE, per germline. V was clipped by 5 bases and J by 5 bases, with 15 bases between them. CDR3 length: 14 amino acids. The CDR3 here is CASRSIGAKDTQYF. The CDR3 coding sequence is TGTGCCAGCAGATCAATAGGGGCGAAAGATACGCAGTATTTT.

This chain uses TRBV11-3 with TRBJ2-3, with 16 bases that match TRBD2. CDR1 and CDR2 from the germline V gene are SGHNT and YENEEA. The junction had 7 bases not matched to a gene; V was cut back by 5 bases and J by 5 bases. The CDR3 has 17 amino acids. CDR3 DNA sequence: TGTGCCAGCAGCCCCGGGACTAGCGGGGGGGCCGAAGATACGCAGTATTTT. Amino acids: CASSPGTSGGAEDTQYF.

The chain joins TRBV5-3 to TRBJ2-3; D ambiguous. TRBV5-3 is flagged as an ORF with uncertain function. Trimming pared 0 bases from V and 1 base from J, leaving 6 bases between. The CDR3 has 14 amino acids. The CDR3 DNA reads TGTGCCAGAAGCTTGGGAGCGTGCACAGATACGCAGTATTTT. It encodes CARSLGACTDTQYF.

This clone was observed a handful of times. The chain has TRBV9 and TRBJ2-3; 10 nucleotides align to TRBD2. Germline V gene data show CDR1 as SGDLS and CDR2 as YYNGEE. There are 17 residues in the CDR3. V was pared by 3 bases and J by 3 bases, with 10 bases of the junction left unmatched. CDR3 residues: CASSESGGAYLTDTQYF. CDR3 DNA sequence: TGTGCCAGCAGCGAGAGCGGGGGGGCCTATTTAACAGATACGCAGTATTTT. Full variable domain (remainder filled in from reference TRBV9 and TRBJ2-3): DSGVTQTPKHLITATGQRVTLRCSPRSGDLSVYWYQQSLDQGLQFLIQYYNGEERAKGNILERFSAQQFPDLHSELNLSSLELGDSALYFCASSESGGAYLTDTQYFGPGTRLTVL.

This chain uses TRBV27 with TRBJ1-2; the match to TRBD1 covers 12 bases. CDR1 and CDR2 from the germline V gene are MNHEY and SMNVEV (reference sequence). This CDR3 region has 14 residues. V lost 5 bases to trimming and J lost 8 bases; unmatched junction nucleotides: 6. CDR3 sequence: CASSPRGQGAGYTF. In nucleotides, the CDR3 is TGTGCCAGCAGTCCACGGGGACAGGGGGCAGGCTACACCTTC.

This clone was detected only a few times. The chain links TRBV7-2 to TRBJ2-5; weak D call: TRBD2 (6 bases). CDR3 length: 15 amino acids. Germline lookup yields CDR1 SGHTA and CDR2 FQGNSA. Trimming removed 4 bases at V and 2 bases at J, with 14 bases between. The CDR3 DNA follows: TGTGCCAGCAGCTGGCGCCGGGACTCACAAGAGACCCAGTACTTC. Translating gives CASSWRRDSQETQYF.

V usage is TRBV18 and J usage is TRBJ2-3, with 7 positions matching TRBD1. The CDR3 covers 14 residues. The V and J ends lost 0 bases and 8 bases, in that order; junction bases with no gene match: 5. In germline, CDR1 is KGHSH, CDR2 LQKENI. The CDR3, as DNA: TGTGCCAGCTCACCACCTACGTGGGACAGTACGCAGTATTTT. Translation: CASSPPTWDSTQYF.

This rearrangement joins TRBV5-1 to TRBJ1-4; 7 bases map to TRBD1. The CDR3 sequence is 15 residues long. CDR1 is SGHRS and CDR2 is YFSETQ in the germline V gene. Unmatched junction bases numbered 5, after V lost 4 bases and J lost 2 bases. CDR3 nucleotides: TGCGCCAGCAGCGTAGGACAGGAGACTAATGAAAAACTGTTTTTT. As protein: CASSVGQETNEKLFF.

Here the CDR3 DNA reads TGTGCCAGCAGCTCTACGGCGGGGGTAGGGAACACTGAAGCTTTCTTT. This codes for CASSSTAGVGNTEAFF. The chain carries TRBV7-9 and TRBJ1-1; tentative D call: TRBD1 (5 bases). Germline V gene data show CDR1 as SEHNR and CDR2 as FQNEAQ (reference sequence). This CDR3 spans 16 amino acids. Deletions cut 4 bases from V and 1 base from J, with 16 bases between. The full variable domain, in which reference TRBV7-9 and TRBJ1-1 provide the parts outside the CDR3, is DTGVSQNPRHKITKRGQNVTFRCDPISEHNRLYWYRQTLGQGPEFLTYFQNEAQLEKSRLLSDRFSAERPKGSFSTLEIQRTEQGDSAMYLCASSSTAGVGNTEAFFGQGTRLTVV.

The CDR3 bases are TGTGCCAGCAGGCCCCACGAGCGGGGGGGCCACAATGAGCAGTTCTTC. It yields the protein CASRPHERGGHNEQFF. The V gene is TRBV27, the J gene TRBJ2-1, with 10 bases identical to TRBD2. The CDR3 length is 16 residues. The germline V gene encodes CDR1 MNHEY and CDR2 SMNVEV (reference sequence). Trimming removed 6 bases from V and 5 bases from J; junction bases left unmatched: 10.

The chain joins TRBV28 to TRBJ2-5; 7 nucleotides align to TRBD2. Germline assignment: CDR1 MDHEN and CDR2 SYDVKM. The J segment lost 5 bases and the V segment lost 5 bases, leaving 5 bases of the junction unmatched. The CDR3 length is 13 residues. The CDR3 spells CASSALGGETQYF. The CDR3, as DNA: TGTGCCAGCAGTGCCTTGGGGGGGGAGACCCAGTACTTC.

In regard to this clone: At one boundary the junction diverges from the germline segment, which might be a read error. The chain combines TRBV28 with TRBJ2-2; TRBD2 matches 8 bases. This CDR3 comprises 16 residues. Germline CDR1 and CDR2: MDHEN and SYDVKM. CDR3 nucleotides: TGTGCCAGTTCCTCGTCGTTAGCGGGGCTCACCAGGGAGCTGTTTTTT. This gives the protein CASSSSLAGLTRELFF.

The CDR3 protein is CASSEVGDRGVHEQFF. CDR3 nucleotide sequence: TGCGCCAGCAGTGAGGTGGGGGACAGGGGTGTACATGAGCAGTTCTTC. This chain uses TRBV10-2 with TRBJ2-1, with TRBD1 identical over 10 bases. This CDR3 spans 16 amino acids. Germline V gene sequence: CDR1 WSHSY, CDR2 SAAADI. The V segment lost 2 bases and the J segment 8 bases; nucleotides outside the gene matches: 9.

The chain is built from TRBV6-5 and TRBJ2-1, with a possible D match to TRBD2 (5 bases). The CDR3 runs 14 residues. Trimming stripped 7 bases from V and 1 base from J, with 11 bases between. Germline V gene sequence: CDR1 MNHEY, CDR2 SVGAGI. The CDR3 DNA reads as TGTGCCAGCATCGCAGCGGATTCCTACAATGAGCAGTTCTTC. Translating it yields CASIAADSYNEQFF.

The chain carries TRBV28 and TRBJ1-1; D gene unclear. The CDR3 contains 14 residues. Between the trimmed V and J ends, which lost 2 bases and 0 bases, there was a span of 7 bases. The germline gives CDR1 MDHEN, CDR2 SYDVKM. The DNA of the CDR3 is TGTGCCAGCAGTTTAGGGCATGTGAACACTGAAGCTTTCTTT. Amino acid sequence: CASSLGHVNTEAFF.